The sequence of this T cell receptor (beta chain) was determined in a study of T-cell memory formation after mild COVID-19. Overall study context: TCR clusters mostly belonged to single donors. General observations from the study: A second wave of clones peaked on day 37, and their SARS-CoV-2 specificity went unconfirmed.

This clonotype came up many times. What it binds is not known. The germline V gene encodes CDR1 MDHEN and CDR2 SYDVKM. V gave up 6 bases and J gave up 1 base; unmatched junction bases: 13. The CDR3 sequence is 19 residues long. Amplification by 5'RACE using constant-segment primers produced TCR alpha and TCR beta cDNA libraries that carried sample barcodes and UMIs. MiXCR, applied by TCRdb to the 5' RACE reads, yields one record per CDR3 protein. The sample includes approximately 300,000 distinct CDR3 sequences, around 15% of them seen just once. The receptor was derived from a man aged 18 to 35 who had mild COVID-19 (a few samples of this study predate the infection). Cell type and time point are not known. Material for sequencing was PBMCs or a T cell subset sorted from them (not recorded which). J is TRBJ2-2 and V is TRBV28, with 11 bases aligning to TRBD2. In nucleotides, the CDR3 is TGTGCCAGCAGCCCCGCACAACTAGCGGGGGCCGTGAACACCGGGGAGCTGTTTTTT. It translates to CASSPAQLAGAVNTGELFF.